This T cell receptor beta chain is drawn from a study of cytotoxic CD8 clonotypes in ibrutinib-treated CLL. Across the whole study: Among the patients, fewer than twelve presented as relapsed/refractory and about 15 as treatment-naive; roughly 17 showed unmutated IGHV. Study-wide points: Sustained-remission patients were sampled at one set of times and progressing patients at different ones. Clonality showed a rise at ibrutinib response that reversed toward baseline at progression. There were few public clonotypes, and on treatment they contracted or stayed stable.

Sequencing used immunoSEQ multiplex PCR; TCRdb keeps in-frame clones, though not all of them. The table records about 200,000 clones, around 72% of them present only once. This clone was counted a few times. The antigen is not known. CDR1 and CDR2 (germline): PRHDT, FYEKMQ (reference sequence). V lost 7 bases, J lost 7 bases, and 7 bases lay in between. This CDR3 region has 10 residues. The receptor was isolated from a human donor with chronic lymphocytic leukemia. This specimen consisted of PBMCs, obtained after 24 months of ibrutinib treatment. The chain combines TRBV13 with TRBJ1-2, with D hard to call. CDR3 sequence (DNA): TGTGCCAGCACCCGCGGTGGCTACACCTTC. It is translated as CASTRGGYTF. The variable domain in full, with the rest retrieved from reference TRBV13 and TRBJ1-2, is AAGVIQSPRHLIKEKRETATLKCYPIPRHDTVYWYQQGPGQDPQFLISFYEKMQSDKGSIPDRFSAQQFSDYHSELNMSSLELGDSALYFCASTRGGYTFGSGTRLTVV.